The next 26 T cell receptor beta chains were all read from a single sample in a study of somatic mutations in cytotoxic T cells in rheumatoid arthritis. This table comes from immunoSEQ multiplex PCR, and its TCRdb copy is limited to in-frame clones, with some not included. The sample comprises about 17,000 clones, over 75% of which are singletons, and about 8.1% rests with the top ten. The sample comprised CD8+ T cells sorted from blood. The receptors come from an adult with rheumatoid arthritis.

In its sample, this clone was seen a few times. The chain joins TRBV19 to TRBJ2-7; 7 bases line up with TRBD1. V lost 4 bases and J lost 3; bases outside the gene matches: 6. Germline values: CDR1 LNHDA, CDR2 SQIVND (reference sequence). The CDR3 has 14 residues. The CDR3 here is CASSTRQGLYEQYF. CDR3 in DNA: TGTGCCAGTAGTACGAGACAGGGCCTCTACGAGCAGTACTTC.

The J gene is TRBJ1-2, the V gene TRBV11-2; maybe TRBD1 (5 bases). Germline V gene sequence: CDR1 SGHAT, CDR2 FQNNGV. CDR3 length: 11 amino acids. Trimming removed 7 bases from V and 7 bases from J, with 10 bases in between. The CDR3 here is CASNDRSGYTF. CDR3 DNA sequence: TGTGCCAGCAACGACAGATCTGGCTACACCTTC.

The chain couples TRBV7-9 to TRBJ2-1; 13 nucleotides match TRBD2. J lost 2 bases, V lost 5 bases, and 6 bases had no gene match. Germline loops: CDR1 SEHNR, CDR2 FQNEAQ (reference sequence). CDR3 length: 17 residues. This CDR3 is CASSLRLAGGPYNEQFF. CDR3 DNA sequence: TGTGCCAGCAGCCTCCGACTAGCGGGAGGCCCCTACAATGAGCAGTTCTTC.

This clone was recorded a few times. The J gene is TRBJ1-5, the V gene TRBV27; perhaps TRBD1 as D (6 bases). Trimming took 0 bases from V and 5 from J, leaving 14 bases between them. The CDR3 sequence is 16 residues long. Germline V lookup: CDR1 MNHEY, CDR2 SMNVEV (reference sequence). The CDR3 is CASSLSGQGLDQPQHF. The DNA for the CDR3 is TGTGCCAGCAGTTTATCCGGGCAGGGGTTAGATCAGCCCCAGCATTTT.

V and J are TRBV27 and TRBJ1-5; D perhaps matches TRBD1 (5 bases). V gave up 3 bases and J gave up 11 bases, with 14 bases separating them. The CDR3 has 13 residues. Germline values: CDR1 MNHEY, CDR2 SMNVEV (reference sequence). The chain's CDR3 is CASSLDPTGAQHF. The CDR3 DNA reads as TGTGCCAGCAGTTTGGACCCCACGGGGGCCCAGCATTTT.

The rearrangement links TRBV19 to TRBJ1-5; 8 bases match TRBD1. The CDR3 has 13 residues. Germline-derived CDR1 and CDR2 are LNHDA and SQIVND (reference sequence). After removal of 4 bases from V and 9 bases from J, the junction contained 5 bases not matched to a gene. DNA for the CDR3: TGTGCCAGTAGTACCGACAGGGGTCTGCCCCAGCATTTT. This translates into CASSTDRGLPQHF.

The CDR3 region has the DNA TGCGCCAGCAGCCAAGATATCAGGTCCGAGCAGTACTTC. Residues: CASSQDIRSEQYF. The chain employs TRBV4-1 and TRBJ2-7; D ambiguous. From germline, CDR1 is MGHRA and CDR2 YSYEKL. This CDR3 is 13 amino acids long. Trimming shortened V by 0 bases and J by 6 bases, and 9 bases separated the two germline ends.

This clone is a singleton in its sample. V usage is TRBV7-9 and J usage is TRBJ2-1; 7 bases line up with TRBD1. The CDR3 totals 14 residues. CDR1 and CDR2 from the germline V gene are SEHNR and FQNEAQ (reference sequence). The ends lost 4 bases at V and 5 bases at J; junction bases unmatched: 5. For the CDR3, the DNA is TGTGCCAGCAGCTCGCCGACAGGGAACAATGAGCAGTTCTTC. Translated, it gives CASSSPTGNNEQFF.

V and J are TRBV6-1 and TRBJ1-1; D might be TRBD1 (6 bases). V lost 11 bases and J 2 bases, leaving 9 bases between the germline ends. The CDR3 runs 11 residues. Germline CDR1 is MNHNS and CDR2 is SASEGT. CDR3 in amino acids: CAADSNTEAFF. The CDR3 DNA is TGTGCCGCGGACAGTAACACTGAAGCTTTCTTT.

The chain carries TRBV13 and TRBJ2-2; no clear D. V lost 5 bases to trimming and J lost 1 base, with 11 bases between them. The germline V gene has CDR1 PRHDT and CDR2 FYEKMQ (reference sequence). The CDR3 extends over 15 amino acids. The CDR3 sequence: CASSPQELNTGELFF. The CDR3 DNA is TGTGCCAGCAGCCCCCAAGAACTGAACACCGGGGAGCTGTTTTTT.

V gene TRBV5-1 combines with J gene TRBJ2-1; 8 bases fit TRBD2. This CDR3 has 14 amino acids. Looked up from germline, CDR1 is SGHRS and CDR2 is YFSETQ. With V trimmed by 4 bases and J by 8 bases, 8 bases remained unmatched. The CDR3 sequence: CASSAGTRLDEQFF. The CDR3 region has the DNA TGCGCCAGCAGCGCCGGGACTAGGCTCGATGAGCAGTTCTTC. Filled out from reference TRBV5-1 and TRBJ2-1, the complete variable domain reads KAGVTQTPRYLIKTRGQQVTLSCSPISGHRSVSWYQQTPGQGLQFLFEYFSETQRNKGNFPGRFSGRQFSNSRSEMNVSTLELGDSALYLCASSAGTRLDEQFFGPGTRLTVL.

The chain has TRBV27 and TRBJ1-5; 9 bases line up with TRBD1. The CDR3 spans 14 residues. The V gene's germline CDR1 is MNHEY and CDR2 SMNVEV (reference sequence). The V and J ends lost 5 bases and 5 bases, in that order; junction bases with no gene match: 4. The CDR3 here is CASSATGGYQPQHF. The CDR3 nucleotides read TGTGCCAGCAGTGCGACAGGGGGGTATCAGCCCCAGCATTTT.

This clone ranks as medium-sized (0.01 to 0.1%). The chain joins TRBV6-1 to TRBJ2-7; TRBD2 might be the D (6 bases). The germline gives CDR1 MNHNS, CDR2 SASEGT. The CDR3 extends over 14 amino acids. Trimming pared 4 bases from V and 3 bases from J, leaving 13 bases between. The CDR3 DNA reads TGTGCCAGCAGTGTGGAGGGGTGGGACTACGAGCAGTACTTC. This gives the protein CASSVEGWDYEQYF.

The chain recombines TRBV19 with TRBJ2-7, with a possible D match to TRBD2 (6 bases). The CDR3 loop spans 15 amino acids. The germline V gene encodes CDR1 LNHDA and CDR2 SQIVND (reference sequence). V lost 1 base to trimming and J lost 2 bases, with 12 bases between them. CDR3 nucleotides: TGTGCCAGTAGTATAGTTGGAGGGGAAGCCTACGAGCAGTACTTC. Translation gives CASSIVGGEAYEQYF.

This clone was recorded a few times. The rearrangement uses TRBV7-9 and TRBJ1-2; 7 bases fit TRBD1. Unmatched junction bases numbered 8, after V lost 5 bases and J lost 8 bases. CDR3 size: 13 residues. Germline V gene lookup returns CDR1 SEHNR and CDR2 FQNEAQ (reference sequence). The CDR3 nucleotides read TGTGCCAGCAGCCACAGGACAGGACGGGGCTACACCTTC. It yields the protein CASSHRTGRGYTF.

This sequence joins TRBV11-2 and TRBJ2-5, with 14 nucleotides matching TRBD2. The trim removed 4 bases at V and 5 bases at J, leaving 9 bases unmatched. The CDR3 is 17 residues long. Looked up from germline, CDR1 is SGHAT and CDR2 is FQNNGV. Here the CDR3 DNA reads TGTGCCAGCAGCTCTCGACTAGCGGGAGGGGAGTGGGAGACCCAGTACTTC. It encodes CASSSRLAGGEWETQYF. Based on the CDR3 plus reference TRBV11-2 and TRBJ2-5, the full variable domain is EAGVAQSPRYKIIEKRQSVAFWCNPISGHATLYWYQQILGQGPKLLIQFQNNGVVDDSQLPKDRFSAERLKGVDSTLKIQPAKLEDSAVYLCASSSRLAGGEWETQYFGPGTRLLVL.

The chain joins TRBV11-2 to TRBJ2-1; 13 nucleotides match TRBD2. This CDR3 is 15 amino acids long. J lost 9 bases, V lost 5 bases, and 7 bases had no gene match. CDR1 and CDR2 (germline): SGHAT, FQNNGV. The CDR3 DNA follows: TGTGCCAGCAGCCGCGGACTAGCGGGGGTCTTTGAGCAGTTCTTC. Translation gives CASSRGLAGVFEQFF.

The chain joins TRBV27 to TRBJ1-5, with a possible D match to TRBD1 (6 bases). This CDR3 spans 14 amino acids. Trimming pared 6 bases from V and 7 bases from J, leaving 16 bases between. Looked up from germline, CDR1 is MNHEY and CDR2 is SMNVEV (reference sequence). The CDR3 DNA reads as TGTGCCAGCAGGAAACAGGGTACCGGGCAGCCCCAGCATTTT. As protein: CASRKQGTGQPQHF.

The chain uses TRBV9 and TRBJ2-7; 8 bases are a match to TRBD2. Germline trimming cut 4 bases from V and 4 bases from J; bases unmatched to any gene: 13. Germline V lookup: CDR1 SGDLS, CDR2 YYNGEE. The CDR3 runs 16 residues. The CDR3 spells CASSPYVSGGGYEQYF. CDR3 DNA sequence: TGTGCCAGCAGCCCTTACGTCAGCGGGGGTGGATACGAGCAGTACTTC.

J is TRBJ1-3 and V is TRBV2; D gene uncertain. CDR1 is SNHLY, CDR2 FYNNEI, per germline. Trimming pared 0 bases from V and 1 base from J, leaving 7 bases between. The CDR3 runs to 15 residues. The DNA of the CDR3 is TGTGCCAGCAGTGAAGCGCCCCTTTCTGGAAACACCATATATTTT. Its protein product is CASSEAPLSGNTIYF.

CDR3 DNA sequence: TGTGCCAGCTGGGACAGGGGGTTTGGCTACACCTTC. This codes for CASWDRGFGYTF. The chain uses TRBV19 and TRBJ1-2; 11 bases agree with TRBD1. V lost 9 bases and J lost 7; bases outside the gene matches: 4. The CDR3 runs 12 residues. The V gene's germline CDR1 is LNHDA and CDR2 SQIVND (reference sequence).

As for this clone: In this CDR3 the conserved last residue, phenylalanine or tryptophan, is missing, so a read error is likely. The DNA is left out, because the CDR3 cannot be placed on it with certainty; the CDR3 is given as TCRdb lists it. The rearrangement joins TRBV2 to TRBJ1-5. The CDR3 has 11 amino acids, counting both end residues. Germline lookup yields CDR1 SNHLY and CDR2 FYNNEI. The CDR3 loop reads CASSDGAGLTK.

The rearrangement joins TRBV7-9 to TRBJ2-7; 8 bases match TRBD1. The junction had 6 bases not matched to a gene; V was cut back by 5 bases and J by 3 bases. Germline values: CDR1 SEHNR, CDR2 FQNEAQ (reference sequence). The CDR3 is 14 residues long. Here the CDR3 reads CASSNRQGHYEQYF. CDR3 DNA sequence: TGTGCCAGCAGCAATCGACAGGGGCACTACGAGCAGTACTTC.

This clone was counted only a few times. The chain recombines TRBV4-1 with TRBJ1-1; D is perhaps TRBD1 (6 bases). The V gene lost 0 bases and the J gene lost 0 bases, with 11 bases spanning the gap. The CDR3 loop spans 16 amino acids. CDR1 and CDR2 (germline): MGHRA, YSYEKL. CDR3 residues: CASSQDPGALNTEAFF. In DNA form, the CDR3 reads TGCGCCAGCAGCCAAGATCCGGGGGCCCTGAACACTGAAGCTTTCTTT.

This chain connects TRBV5-1 to TRBJ2-7; tentatively, D is TRBD2 (5 bases). The V end lost 2 bases, the J end lost 1 base, and 7 bases lay between the germline ends. Germline CDR1 is SGHRS and CDR2 is YFSETQ. This CDR3 is 13 amino acids long. CDR3 amino acids: CASSLEGSYEQYF. The CDR3 nucleotides read TGCGCCAGCAGCTTAGAGGGTTCCTACGAGCAGTACTTC.

CDR3 sequence (DNA): TGTGCCAGCAGTGAAAGGGAGGGCTTTGGGAATTCACCCCTCCACTTT. This translates into CASSEREGFGNSPLHF. This chain joins TRBV6-1 and TRBJ1-6; D unclear. The germline CDR1 and CDR2 sequences are MNHNS and SASEGT. Trimming stripped 2 bases from V and 7 bases from J, with 15 bases between. The CDR3 covers 16 residues.